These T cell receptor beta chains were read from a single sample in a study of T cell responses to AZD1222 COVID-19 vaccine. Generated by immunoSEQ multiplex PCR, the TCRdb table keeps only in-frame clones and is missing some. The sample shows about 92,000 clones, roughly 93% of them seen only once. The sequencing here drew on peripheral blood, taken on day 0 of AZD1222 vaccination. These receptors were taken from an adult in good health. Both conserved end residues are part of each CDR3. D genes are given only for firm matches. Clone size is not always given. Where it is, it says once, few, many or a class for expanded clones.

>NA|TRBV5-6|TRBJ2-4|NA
TGTGCCAGCAGCTTTTGGCCAGGGCGGACCAAAAACATTCAGTACTTC
CASSFWPGRTKNIQYF
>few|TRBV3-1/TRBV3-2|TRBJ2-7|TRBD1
TGTGCCAGCAGCCAGGCGACAGGGTATCACGAGCAGTACTTC
CASSQATGYHEQYF
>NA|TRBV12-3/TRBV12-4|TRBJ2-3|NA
TGTGCCAGCAGCAAAACCGTAGATACGCAGTATTTT
CASSKTVDTQYF
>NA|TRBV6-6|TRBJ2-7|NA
TGTGCCAGCAGTTATAACCGGGAGCAGTACTTC
CASSYNREQYF
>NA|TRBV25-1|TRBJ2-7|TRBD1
TGTGCCAGCAGTCCGGGACAGGGCTCCTACGAGCAGTACTTC
CASSPGQGSYEQYF
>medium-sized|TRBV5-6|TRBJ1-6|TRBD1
TGTGCCAGCAGCCGTCTCGGACAGGGGAGTAATTCACCCCTCCACTTT
CASSRLGQGSNSPLHF
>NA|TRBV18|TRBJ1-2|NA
TGTGCCAGCTCAGCGTACAGGGATCGTGGCTACACCTTC
CASSAYRDRGYTF
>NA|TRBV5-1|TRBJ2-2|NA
TGCGCCAGCAGTCGCGAGGGGAACACCGGGGAGCTGTTTTTT
CASSREGNTGELFF
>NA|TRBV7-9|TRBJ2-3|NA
TGTGCCAGCAGCTCTACTAGGTATCTGTATTTT
CASSSTRYLYF
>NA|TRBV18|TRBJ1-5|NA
TGTGCCAGCTCACCAGACAGCAACAGAAATCAGCCCCAGCATTTT
CASSPDSNRNQPQHF
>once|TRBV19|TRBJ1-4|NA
TGTGCCAGTAGTAAGAGGCAGGCTAATGAAAAACTGTTTTTT
CASSKRQANEKLFF
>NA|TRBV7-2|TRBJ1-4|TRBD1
TGTGCCAGCGGGGACAGAAATAATGAAAAACTGTTTTTT
CASGDRNNEKLFF
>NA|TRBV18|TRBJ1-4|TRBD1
TGTGCCAGCTCACCCGATGACAGGGCTCATGAAAAACTGTTTTTT
CASSPDDRAHEKLFF
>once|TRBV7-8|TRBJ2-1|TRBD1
TGTGCCAGCAGCCGGACGGGCAGGGGGTACAATGAGCAGTTCTTC
CASSRTGRGYNEQFF
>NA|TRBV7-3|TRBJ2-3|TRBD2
TGTGCCAGCAGCCTTGGAGCGGGGTTCACAGATACGCAGTATTTT
CASSLGAGFTDTQYF
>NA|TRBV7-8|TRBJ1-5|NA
TGTGCCAGCAGCTTAGTAGCCGGGAGCAATCAGCCCCAGCATTTT
CASSLVAGSNQPQHF
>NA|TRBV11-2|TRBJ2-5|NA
TGTGCCAGCAGCTTAGACAGGAGAGAGACCCAGTACTTC
CASSLDRRETQYF
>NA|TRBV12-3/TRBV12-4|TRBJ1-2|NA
TGTGCCAGCAGTTTAGGGGATGGCTACACCTTC
CASSLGDGYTF
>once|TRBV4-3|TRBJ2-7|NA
TGCGCCAGCAGCCAAGCCGGGAACCCATGGGACGAGCAGTACTTC
CASSQAGNPWDEQYF
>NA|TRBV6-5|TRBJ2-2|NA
TGTGCCAGCAACCCCTCGACGGCGAACACCGGGGAGCTGTTTTTT
CASNPSTANTGELFF
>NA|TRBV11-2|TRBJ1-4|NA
TGTGCCAGCAGCCAAATGGCGGGGGGCATCGGTGAAAAACTGTTTTTT
CASSQMAGGIGEKLFF
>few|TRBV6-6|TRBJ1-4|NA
TGTGCCAGCAGGTCGAATAATGAAAAACTGTTTTTT
CASRSNNEKLFF
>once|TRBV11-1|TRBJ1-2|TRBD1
TGTGCCAGCAGCTTACGCGGGACAGCTTATGGCTACACCTTC
CASSLRGTAYGYTF
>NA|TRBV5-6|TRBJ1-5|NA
TGTGCCAGCGCCCGTGGGGGTGGCAATCAGCCCCAGCATTTT
CASARGGGNQPQHF
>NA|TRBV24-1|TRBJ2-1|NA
TGTGCCACCAGTGATTGGATGGAGAACAATGAGCAGTTCTTC
CATSDWMENNEQFF
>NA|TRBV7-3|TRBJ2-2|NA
TGTGCCAGCAGCTTCGGACAGCCCGGGACCGGGGAGCTGTTTTTT
CASSFGQPGTGELFF
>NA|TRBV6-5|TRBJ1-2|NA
TGTGCCAGCAGTTCCGGGACTGCGGCGTTTGGCTACACCTTC
CASSSGTAAFGYTF
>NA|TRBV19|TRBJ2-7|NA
TGTGCCAGTAGTATAGATTCTGCCCAGGGGCTCTCCTACGAGCAGTACTTC
CASSIDSAQGLSYEQYF
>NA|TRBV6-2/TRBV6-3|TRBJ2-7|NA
TGTGCCAGCAGTTACCCGGGCCTCTCCTACGAGCAGTACTTC
CASSYPGLSYEQYF
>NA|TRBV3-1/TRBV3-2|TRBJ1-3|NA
TGTGCCAGCAGCCCAGGAGCACGATCCTCTGGAAACACCATATATTTT
CASSPGARSSGNTIYF
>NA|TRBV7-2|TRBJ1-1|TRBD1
TGTGCCAGCAGCGCACACAGGGGGCTGGCCACTGAAGCTTTCTTT
CASSAHRGLATEAFF